The 9 T cell receptor beta chains listed next were all sequenced from one sample in a study of T cells in Graves' hyperthyroidism and ophthalmopathy. The CDR3 regions of TCR beta were amplified from RNA transcripts. A set of HTBI primers served as the primers for a first-round RT-PCR of the TCR CDR3. TCRdb recomputed calls from the multiplex PCR reads with MiXCR, one row per CDR3 protein. The sample includes around 340,000 distinct CDR3 sequences, approximately 18% seen only once; the top ten take 30% to 40%. Material: blood. These receptors all stem from a woman aged 30 to 39 with Graves' hyperthyroidism that later progressed to Graves' ophthalmopathy.

This clonotype was picked up many times. This chain uses TRBV7-8 with TRBJ1-1; D is possibly TRBD1 (5 bases). Germline V lookup: CDR1 SGHVS, CDR2 FQNEAQ. The CDR3 totals 17 residues. The V gene lost 5 bases and the J gene lost 7 bases, with 26 bases spanning the gap. This CDR3 is CASSPPLSGGRKIEAFF. Here the CDR3 DNA reads TGTGCCAGCAGCCCACCCTTAAGCGGGGGACGCAAAATTGAAGCTTTCTTT.

This clonotype showed up many times. The genes are TRBV28 and TRBJ2-5; 11 positions agree with TRBD2. Germline loops: CDR1 MDHEN, CDR2 SYDVKM. This CDR3 is built from 16 residues. Trimming took 6 bases from V and 5 from J; bases not matched to a gene: 11. CDR3 in amino acids: CASSQLAGEQGETQYF. As DNA, the CDR3 is TGTGCCAGCAGCCAACTAGCGGGGGAACAGGGGGAGACCCAGTACTTC. Full variable domain (missing parts from reference TRBV28 and TRBJ2-5): DVKVTQSSRYLVKRTGEKVFLECVQDMDHENMFWYRQDPGLGLRLIYFSYDVKMKEKGDIPEGYSVSREKKERFSLILESASTNQTSMYLCASSQLAGEQGETQYFGPGTRLLVL.

This clonotype was observed at least ten times. V and J are TRBV7-2 and TRBJ1-1; 7 bases line up with TRBD1. V was pared by 7 bases and J by 1 base, with 6 bases of the junction left unmatched. The CDR3 has 14 residues. CDR1 is SGHTA and CDR2 is FQGNSA in the germline V gene. CDR3 bases: TGTGCCAGCAACAAGGGGGCCTCGAACACTGAAGCTTTCTTT. It is translated as CASNKGASNTEAFF.

This clonotype was counted only a few times. The chain carries TRBV10-3 and TRBJ2-7; 12 bases are a match to TRBD2. This CDR3 comprises 14 residues. Germline V gene lookup returns CDR1 ENHRY and CDR2 SYGVKD. With V trimmed by 7 bases and J by 3 bases, 4 bases remained unmatched. The CDR3 loop reads CAIKPGLAGYEQYF. DNA for the CDR3: TGTGCCATCAAACCGGGACTAGCGGGCTACGAGCAGTACTTC.

This clonotype was seen many times. This chain links TRBV30 with TRBJ2-7, with D possibly matching TRBD2 (5 bases). CDR1 is GTSNPN, CDR2 SVGIG, per germline (reference sequence). CDR3 length: 15 residues. Trimming took 3 bases from V and 2 from J, leaving 17 bases between them. The DNA for the CDR3 is TGTGCCTGGAGCGGGGAGAGCTCAGACACCTACGAGCAGTACTTC. This codes for CAWSGESSDTYEQYF.

The gene calls are TRBV20-1 and TRBJ1-4; 7 bases are a match to TRBD1. The CDR3 is 19 residues long. Germline-derived CDR1 and CDR2 are DFQATT and SNEGSKA (reference sequence). The V segment lost 0 bases and the J segment 0 bases; nucleotides outside the gene matches: 13. For the CDR3, the DNA is TGCAGTGCTAGAGATCTCACGGACAGGTTAAGGGCAACTAATGAAAAACTGTTTTTT. Its translation is CSARDLTDRLRATNEKLFF.

This clonotype was seen ten or more times. The V call is TRBV27, the J call TRBJ1-1, with D hard to call. The germline V gene encodes CDR1 MNHEY and CDR2 SMNVEV (reference sequence). V was shortened by 2 bases and J by 0 bases, with 4 bases between the two germline ends. CDR3 length: 13 amino acids. CDR3 region: CASSLSLNTEAFF. CDR3 DNA: TGTGCCAGCAGTTTAAGCCTGAACACTGAAGCTTTCTTT.

This clonotype was observed many times. DNA for the CDR3: TGTGCCAGCAGCTTGGGGACCAGTGGTGAGCAGTTCTTC. This translates into CASSLGTSGEQFF. The V gene is TRBV7-9, the J gene TRBJ2-1, with D possibly being TRBD1 or TRBD2 (5 bases each). This CDR3 contains 13 residues. The V gene's germline CDR1 is SEHNR and CDR2 FQNEAQ (reference sequence). V was cut by 3 bases and J by 9 bases, with 12 bases left in between. Based on the CDR3 plus reference TRBV7-9 and TRBJ2-1, the full variable domain is DTGVSQNPRHKITKRGQNVTFRCDPISEHNRLYWYRQTLGQGPEFLTYFQNEAQLEKSRLLSDRFSAERPKGSFSTLEIQRTEQGDSAMYLCASSLGTSGEQFFGPGTRLTVL.

In its sample, this clonotype was seen a few times. Relative to the germline gene, one junction end is altered; a read error may explain this. The genes are TRBV10-3 and TRBJ1-3; D unresolved. The CDR3 runs to 16 residues. The germline V gene has CDR1 ENHRY and CDR2 SYGVKD. CDR3 in amino acids: CAISELAHSSGNTICF. In DNA, the CDR3 is TGTGCCATCAGTGAGTTAGCCCATTCCTCTGGAAACACCATATGTTTT.